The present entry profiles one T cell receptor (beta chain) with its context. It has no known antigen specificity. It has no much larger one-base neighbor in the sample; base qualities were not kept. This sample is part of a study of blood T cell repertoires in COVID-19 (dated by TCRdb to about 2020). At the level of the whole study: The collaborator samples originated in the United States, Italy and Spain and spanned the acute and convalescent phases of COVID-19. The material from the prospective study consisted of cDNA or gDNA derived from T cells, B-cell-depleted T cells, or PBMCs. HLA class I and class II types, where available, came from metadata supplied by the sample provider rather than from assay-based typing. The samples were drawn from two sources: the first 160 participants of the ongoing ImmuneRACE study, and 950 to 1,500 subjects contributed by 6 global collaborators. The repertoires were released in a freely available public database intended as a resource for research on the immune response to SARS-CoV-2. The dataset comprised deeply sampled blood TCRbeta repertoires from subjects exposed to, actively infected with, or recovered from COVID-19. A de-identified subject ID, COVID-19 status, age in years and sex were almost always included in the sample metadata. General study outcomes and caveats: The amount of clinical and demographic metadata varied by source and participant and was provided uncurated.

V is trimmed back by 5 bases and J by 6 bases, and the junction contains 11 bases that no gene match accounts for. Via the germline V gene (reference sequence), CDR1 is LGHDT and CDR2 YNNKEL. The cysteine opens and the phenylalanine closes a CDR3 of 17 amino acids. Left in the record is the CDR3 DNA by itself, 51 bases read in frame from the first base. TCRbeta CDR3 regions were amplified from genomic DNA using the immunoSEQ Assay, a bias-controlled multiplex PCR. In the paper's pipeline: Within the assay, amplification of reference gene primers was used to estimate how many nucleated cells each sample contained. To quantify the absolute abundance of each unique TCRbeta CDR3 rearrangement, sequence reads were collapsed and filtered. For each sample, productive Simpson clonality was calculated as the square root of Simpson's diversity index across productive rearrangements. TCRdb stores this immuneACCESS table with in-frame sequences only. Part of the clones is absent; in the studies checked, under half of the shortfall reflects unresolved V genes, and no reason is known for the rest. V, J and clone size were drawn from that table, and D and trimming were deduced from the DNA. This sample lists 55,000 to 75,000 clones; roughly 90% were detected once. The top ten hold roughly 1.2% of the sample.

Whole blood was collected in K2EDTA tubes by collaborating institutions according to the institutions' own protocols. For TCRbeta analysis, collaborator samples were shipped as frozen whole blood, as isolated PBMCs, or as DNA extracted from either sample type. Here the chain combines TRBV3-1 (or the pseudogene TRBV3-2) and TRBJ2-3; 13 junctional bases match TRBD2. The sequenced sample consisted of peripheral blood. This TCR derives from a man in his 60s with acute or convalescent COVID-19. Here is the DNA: TGTGCCAGCAGCTTAACTAGCGGGGGGGCCGGTAGGGATACGCAGTATTTT. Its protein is CASSLTSGGAGRDTQYF.